The sequence of this T cell receptor beta chain was determined in a study of cytomegalovirus exposure and HLA in healthy donors. Points from the study as a whole: Most TCRs appeared rarely, but some public TCRs recurred in many donors.

Concerning this clone itself: The target antigen is unknown.

Donors were drawn from the approximately 110-subject validation cohort, separate from the 666-subject first cohort. Trimming at V came to 5 bases and at J to 2 bases, leaving 6 bases not matched to a gene. There are 14 residues in the CDR3. Germline-derived CDR1 and CDR2 are SGHRS and YFSETQ. Here immunoSEQ multiplex PCR was the method, and the copy in TCRdb shows in-frame clones only, minus some. The data contain 66,000 or so clones, about 97% of them singletons. Material: PBMCs. J is TRBJ1-1 and V is TRBV5-1; 7 bases match TRBD1. The sequence derives from a woman under 30 in good health and CMV-seropositive. The DNA of the CDR3 is TGCGCCAGCAGGGCGGGACAGAGAAACACTGAAGCTTTCTTT. This translates into CASRAGQRNTEAFF.